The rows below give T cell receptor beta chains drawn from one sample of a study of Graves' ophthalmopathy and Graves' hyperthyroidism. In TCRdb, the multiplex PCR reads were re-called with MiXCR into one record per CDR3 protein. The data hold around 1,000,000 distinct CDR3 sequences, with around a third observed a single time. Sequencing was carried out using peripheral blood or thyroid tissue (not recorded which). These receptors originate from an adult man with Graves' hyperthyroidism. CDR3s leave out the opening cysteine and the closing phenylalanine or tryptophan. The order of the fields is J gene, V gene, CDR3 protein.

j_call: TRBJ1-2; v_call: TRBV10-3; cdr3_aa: AISYGGRGFGYT
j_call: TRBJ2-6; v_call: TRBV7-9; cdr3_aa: ASSVGPPSSGANVLT
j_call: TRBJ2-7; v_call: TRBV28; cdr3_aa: ASSSLISGNLYEQY
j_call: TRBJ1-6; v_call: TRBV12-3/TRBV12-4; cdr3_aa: ASSPQGRGSPLH
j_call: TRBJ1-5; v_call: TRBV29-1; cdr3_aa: SVDFGGGRNQPQH
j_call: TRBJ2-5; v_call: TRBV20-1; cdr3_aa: SARRTQY
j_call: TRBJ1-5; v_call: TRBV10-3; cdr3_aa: AISYTGRPNQPQH
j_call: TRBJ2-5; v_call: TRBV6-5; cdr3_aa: ASSLQGHRETQY
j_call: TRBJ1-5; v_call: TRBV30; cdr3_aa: AWSLTVNQPQH
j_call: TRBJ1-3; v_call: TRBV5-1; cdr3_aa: ASSPGTEGNTIY
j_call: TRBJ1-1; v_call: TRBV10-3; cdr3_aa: AKTTGFIPAPNTEAF
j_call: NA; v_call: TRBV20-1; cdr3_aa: SAIRTSSSYETQY
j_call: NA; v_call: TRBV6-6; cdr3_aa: ASGFSYNEQF
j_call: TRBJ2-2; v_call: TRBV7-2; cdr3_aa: ANSFAETGELF
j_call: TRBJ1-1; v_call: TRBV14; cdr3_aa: ASSQGDRVTEAF
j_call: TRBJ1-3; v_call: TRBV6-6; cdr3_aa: ASSYASPSEAGGNTIY
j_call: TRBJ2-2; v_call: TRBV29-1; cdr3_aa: SVGGLASPGELF
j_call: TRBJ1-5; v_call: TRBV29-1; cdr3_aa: SFATGNQPQH
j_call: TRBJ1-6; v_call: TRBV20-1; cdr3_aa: SGAFQTNSPLH
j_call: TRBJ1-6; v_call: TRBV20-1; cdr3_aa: SAGDRETYNSPLH
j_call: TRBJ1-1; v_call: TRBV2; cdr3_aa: ASSAFSTNTEAF
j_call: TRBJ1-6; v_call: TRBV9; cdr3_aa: ASSLDPGLPLH
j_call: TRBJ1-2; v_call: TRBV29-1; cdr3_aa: SVDGPGVSTGGYT
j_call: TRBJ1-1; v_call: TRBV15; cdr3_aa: ATSVGFNTGMGTEAF
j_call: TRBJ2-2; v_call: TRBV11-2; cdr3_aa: ASSLLRTTGELF
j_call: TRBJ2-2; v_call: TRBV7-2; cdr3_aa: ASSLRSRGLF
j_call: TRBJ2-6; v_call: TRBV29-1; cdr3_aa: SVESLGGASGANVLT
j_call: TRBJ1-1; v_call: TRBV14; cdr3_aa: ASSQDLRAGETEAF
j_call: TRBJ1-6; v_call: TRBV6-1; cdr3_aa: ASSEGAANTPLH
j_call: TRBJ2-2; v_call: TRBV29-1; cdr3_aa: TVKVPPGELF
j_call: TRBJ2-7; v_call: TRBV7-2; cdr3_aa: ASRRDWYEQY
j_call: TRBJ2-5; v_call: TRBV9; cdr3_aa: ASSGVSGREGQETQY
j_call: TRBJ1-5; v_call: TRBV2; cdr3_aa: ASGFREWSNQPQH
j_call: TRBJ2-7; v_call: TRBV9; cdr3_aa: ASSIEGGDSSYEQY
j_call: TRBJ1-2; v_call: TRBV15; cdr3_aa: ATSRDVGTGSGYT
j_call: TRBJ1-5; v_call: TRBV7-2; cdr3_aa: ASSPGTLGNQPQH
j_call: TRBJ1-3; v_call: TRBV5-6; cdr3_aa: ASSLEGEGFGNTIY
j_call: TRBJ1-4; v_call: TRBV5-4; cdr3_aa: ASNNPGQHNEKLF
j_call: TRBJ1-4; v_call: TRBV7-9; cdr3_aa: ASSTGQGKEKLF
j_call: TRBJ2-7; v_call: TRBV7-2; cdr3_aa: ASSLVRSYEHY
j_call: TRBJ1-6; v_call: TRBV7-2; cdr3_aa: ASSSGQGGSPLY
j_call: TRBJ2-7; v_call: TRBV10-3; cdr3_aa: ATSVFSPSERSYEQY
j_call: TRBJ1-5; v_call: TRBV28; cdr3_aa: ASSWEPQH
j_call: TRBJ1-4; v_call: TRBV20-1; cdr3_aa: SVTGFEDEKLF
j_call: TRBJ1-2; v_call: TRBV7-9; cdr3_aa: ASSLAVTGHGYT
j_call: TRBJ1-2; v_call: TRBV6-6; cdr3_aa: ASSYGTGTYAYT
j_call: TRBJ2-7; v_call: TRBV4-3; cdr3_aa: ASSQYPSGSSSEQY
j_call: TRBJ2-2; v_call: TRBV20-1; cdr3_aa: SALPGQNTGELF
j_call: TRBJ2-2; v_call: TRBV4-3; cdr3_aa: ASSQGVRVTELF
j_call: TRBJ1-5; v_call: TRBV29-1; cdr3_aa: SAGNSVVAQH
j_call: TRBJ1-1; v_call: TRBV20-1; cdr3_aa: SATPGGRDTEAF
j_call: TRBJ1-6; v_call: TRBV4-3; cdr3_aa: ASSQGRAPRD
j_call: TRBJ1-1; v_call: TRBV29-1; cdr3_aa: SVETRRGTEAF
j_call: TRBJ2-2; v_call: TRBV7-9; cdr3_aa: ASGPYTGELF